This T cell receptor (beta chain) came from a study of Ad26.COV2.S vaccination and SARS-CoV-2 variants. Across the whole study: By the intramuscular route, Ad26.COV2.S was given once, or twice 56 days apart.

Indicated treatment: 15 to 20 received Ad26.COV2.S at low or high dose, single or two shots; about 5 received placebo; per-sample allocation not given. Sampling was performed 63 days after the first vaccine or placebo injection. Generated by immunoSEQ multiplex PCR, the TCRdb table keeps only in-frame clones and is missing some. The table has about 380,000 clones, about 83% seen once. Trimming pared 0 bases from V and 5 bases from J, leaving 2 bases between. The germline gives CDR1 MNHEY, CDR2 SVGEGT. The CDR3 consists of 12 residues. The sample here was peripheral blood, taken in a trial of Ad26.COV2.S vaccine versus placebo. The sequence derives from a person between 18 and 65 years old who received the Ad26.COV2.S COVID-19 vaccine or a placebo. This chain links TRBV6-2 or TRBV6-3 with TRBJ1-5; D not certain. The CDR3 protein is CASSYSDQPQHF. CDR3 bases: TGTGCCAGCAGTTACTCGGATCAGCCCCAGCATTTT.